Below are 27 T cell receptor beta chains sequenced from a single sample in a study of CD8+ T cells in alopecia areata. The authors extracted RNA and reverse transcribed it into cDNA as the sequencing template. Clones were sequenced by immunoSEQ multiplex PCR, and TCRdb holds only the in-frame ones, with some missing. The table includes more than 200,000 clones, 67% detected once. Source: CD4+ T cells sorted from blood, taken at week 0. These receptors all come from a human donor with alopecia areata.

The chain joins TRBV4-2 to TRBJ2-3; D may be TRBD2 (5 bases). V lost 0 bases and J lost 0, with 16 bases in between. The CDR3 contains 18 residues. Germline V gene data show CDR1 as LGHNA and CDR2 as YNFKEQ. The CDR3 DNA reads TGTGCCAGCAGCCAAGATAATAGAGGGATCTCAAGCACAGATACGCAGTATTTT. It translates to CASSQDNRGISSTDTQYF.

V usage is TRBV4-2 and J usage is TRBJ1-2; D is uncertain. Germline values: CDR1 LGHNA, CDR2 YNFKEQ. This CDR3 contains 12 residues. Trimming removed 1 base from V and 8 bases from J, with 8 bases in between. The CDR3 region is CASSQGWSGYTF. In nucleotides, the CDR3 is TGTGCCAGCAGCCAAGGATGGTCCGGCTACACCTTC.

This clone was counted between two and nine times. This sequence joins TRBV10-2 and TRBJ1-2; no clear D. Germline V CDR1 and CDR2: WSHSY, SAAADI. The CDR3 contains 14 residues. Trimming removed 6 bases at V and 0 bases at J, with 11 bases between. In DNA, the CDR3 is TGCGCCAGCAGGCGGCGGGCCTCTAACTATGGCTACACCTTC. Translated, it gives CASRRRASNYGYTF.

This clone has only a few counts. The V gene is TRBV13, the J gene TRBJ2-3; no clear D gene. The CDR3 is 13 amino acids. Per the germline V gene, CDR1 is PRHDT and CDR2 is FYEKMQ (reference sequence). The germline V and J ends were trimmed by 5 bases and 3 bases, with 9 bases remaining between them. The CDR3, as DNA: TGTGCCAGCAGCCCGCTTAGGACAGATACGCAGTATTTT. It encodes CASSPLRTDTQYF.

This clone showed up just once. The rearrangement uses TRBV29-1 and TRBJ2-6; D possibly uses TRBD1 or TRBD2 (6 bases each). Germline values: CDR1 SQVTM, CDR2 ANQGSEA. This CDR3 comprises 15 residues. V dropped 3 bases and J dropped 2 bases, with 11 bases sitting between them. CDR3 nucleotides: TGCAGCGTTGAGGGGGGCAGCACTGGGGCCAACGTCCTGACTTTC. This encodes CSVEGGSTGANVLTF. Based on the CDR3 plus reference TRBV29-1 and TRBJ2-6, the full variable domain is SAVISQKPSRDICQRGTSLTIQCQVDSQVTMMFWYRQQPGQSLTLIATANQGSEATYESGFVIDKFPISRPNLTFSTLTVSNMSPEDSSIYLCSVEGGSTGANVLTFGAGSRLTVL.

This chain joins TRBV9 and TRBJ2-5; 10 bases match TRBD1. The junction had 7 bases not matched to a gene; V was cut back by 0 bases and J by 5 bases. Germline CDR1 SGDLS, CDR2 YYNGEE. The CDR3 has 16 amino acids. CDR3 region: CASSVDGTGVRETQYF. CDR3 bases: TGTGCCAGCAGCGTAGACGGGACAGGGGTTCGTGAGACCCAGTACTTC.

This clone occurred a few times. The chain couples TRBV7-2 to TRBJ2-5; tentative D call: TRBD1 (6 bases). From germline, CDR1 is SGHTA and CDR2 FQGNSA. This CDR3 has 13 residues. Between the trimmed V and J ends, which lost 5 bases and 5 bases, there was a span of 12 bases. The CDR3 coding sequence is TGTGCCAGCAGCCGCCAGGGGCGGGAGACCCAGTACTTC. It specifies CASSRQGRETQYF.

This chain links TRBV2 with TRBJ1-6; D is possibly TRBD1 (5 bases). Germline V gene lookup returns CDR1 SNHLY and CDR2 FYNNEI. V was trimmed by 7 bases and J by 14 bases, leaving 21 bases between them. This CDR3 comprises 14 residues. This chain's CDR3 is CASKWRREDSTLHF. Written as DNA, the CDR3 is TGTGCCAGCAAGTGGCGCAGGGAGGATTCGACCCTCCACTTT. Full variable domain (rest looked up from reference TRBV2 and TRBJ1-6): EPEVTQTPSHQVTQMGQEVILRCVPISNHLYFYWYRQILGQKVEFLVSFYNNEISEKSEIFDDQFSVERPDGSNFTLKIRSTKLEDSAMYFCASKWRREDSTLHFGNGTRLTVT.

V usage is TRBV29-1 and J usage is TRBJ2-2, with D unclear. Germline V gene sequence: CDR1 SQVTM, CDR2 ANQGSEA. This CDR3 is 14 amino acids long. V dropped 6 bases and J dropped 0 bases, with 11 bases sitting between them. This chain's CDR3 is CSVPGLANTGELFF. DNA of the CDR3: TGCAGCGTGCCCGGATTAGCGAACACCGGGGAGCTGTTTTTT.

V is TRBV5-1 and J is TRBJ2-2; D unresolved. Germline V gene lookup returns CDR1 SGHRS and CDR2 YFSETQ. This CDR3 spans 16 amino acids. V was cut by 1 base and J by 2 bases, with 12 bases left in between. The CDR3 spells CASSLTGDPNTGELFF. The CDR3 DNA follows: TGCGCCAGCAGCTTGACTGGAGACCCCAACACCGGGGAGCTGTTTTTT.

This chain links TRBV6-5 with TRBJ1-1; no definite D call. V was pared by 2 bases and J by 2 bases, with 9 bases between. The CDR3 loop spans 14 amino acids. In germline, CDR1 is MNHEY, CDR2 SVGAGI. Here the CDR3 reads CASSYNRENTEAFF. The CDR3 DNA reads TGTGCCAGCAGTTACAATAGGGAAAACACTGAAGCTTTCTTT.

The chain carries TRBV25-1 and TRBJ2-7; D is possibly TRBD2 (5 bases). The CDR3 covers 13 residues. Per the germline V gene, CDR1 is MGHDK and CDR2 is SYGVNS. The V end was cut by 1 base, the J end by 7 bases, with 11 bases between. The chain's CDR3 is CASSEWRPAEQYF. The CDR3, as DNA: TGTGCCAGCAGTGAATGGAGGCCGGCAGAGCAGTACTTC.

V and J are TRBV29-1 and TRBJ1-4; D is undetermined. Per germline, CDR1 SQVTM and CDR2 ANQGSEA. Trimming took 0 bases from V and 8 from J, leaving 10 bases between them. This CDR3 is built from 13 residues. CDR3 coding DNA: TGCAGCGTTGAAGACGAGGCCGCAGAAAAACTGTTTTTT. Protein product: CSVEDEAAEKLFF.

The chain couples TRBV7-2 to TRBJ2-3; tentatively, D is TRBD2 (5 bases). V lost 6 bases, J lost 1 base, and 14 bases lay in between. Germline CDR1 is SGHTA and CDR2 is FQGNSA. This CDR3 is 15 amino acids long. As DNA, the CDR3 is TGTGCCAGCAGGAGGGCGGAGGAACGCACAGATACGCAGTATTTT. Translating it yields CASRRAEERTDTQYF.

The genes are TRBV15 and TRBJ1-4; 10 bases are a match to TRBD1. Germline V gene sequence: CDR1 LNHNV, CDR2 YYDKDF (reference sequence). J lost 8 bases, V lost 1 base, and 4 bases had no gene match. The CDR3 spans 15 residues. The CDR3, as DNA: TGTGCCACCAGCAGAGCGGGGACAGGGGAGGAAAAACTGTTTTTT. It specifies CATSRAGTGEEKLFF. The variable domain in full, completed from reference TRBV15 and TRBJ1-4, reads DAMVIQNPRYQVTQFGKPVTLSCSQTLNHNVMYWYQQKSSQAPKLLFHYYDKDFNNEADTPDNFQSRRPNTSFCFLDIRSPGLGDTAMYLCATSRAGTGEEKLFFGSGTQLSVL.

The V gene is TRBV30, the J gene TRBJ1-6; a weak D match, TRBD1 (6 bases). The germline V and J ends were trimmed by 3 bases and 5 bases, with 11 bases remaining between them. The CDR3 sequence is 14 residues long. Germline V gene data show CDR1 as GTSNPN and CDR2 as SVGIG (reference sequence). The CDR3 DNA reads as TGTGCCTGGAGGAGATGGACAGATAATTCACCCCTCCACTTT. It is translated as CAWRRWTDNSPLHF. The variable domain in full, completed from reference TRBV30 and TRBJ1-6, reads SQTIHQWPATLVQPVGSPLSLECTVEGTSNPNLYWYRQAAGRGLQLLFYSVGIGQISSEVPQNLSASRPQDRQFILSSKKLLLSDSGFYLCAWRRWTDNSPLHFGNGTRLTVT.

CDR3 bases: TGTGCCAGCAGCCCCTGGCTGGCAGTTAATCAGCCCCAGCATTTT. Its translation: CASSPWLAVNQPQHF. This rearrangement joins TRBV7-2 to TRBJ1-5; D unresolved. V dropped 5 bases and J dropped 4 bases, with 15 bases sitting between them. This CDR3 region has 15 residues. Germline V gene sequence: CDR1 SGHTA, CDR2 FQGNSA. Full variable domain (outside the CDR3, taken from reference TRBV7-2 and TRBJ1-5): GAGVSQSPSNKVTEKGKDVELRCDPISGHTALYWYRQSLGQGLEFLIYFQGNSAPDKSGLPSDRFSAERTGGSVSTLTIQRTQQEDSAVYLCASSPWLAVNQPQHFGDGTRLSIL.

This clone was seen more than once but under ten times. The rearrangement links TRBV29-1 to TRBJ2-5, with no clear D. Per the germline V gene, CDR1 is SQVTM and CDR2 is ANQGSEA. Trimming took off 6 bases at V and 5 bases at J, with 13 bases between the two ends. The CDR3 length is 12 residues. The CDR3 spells CSVPYIGETQYF. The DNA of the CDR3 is TGCAGCGTCCCCTACATAGGGGAGACCCAGTACTTC.

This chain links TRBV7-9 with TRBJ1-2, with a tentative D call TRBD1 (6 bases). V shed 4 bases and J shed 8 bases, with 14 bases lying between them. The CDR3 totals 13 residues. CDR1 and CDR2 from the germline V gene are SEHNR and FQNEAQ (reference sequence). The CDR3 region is CASSSGTTEGYTF. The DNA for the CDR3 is TGTGCCAGCAGCTCCGGGACAACTGAGGGCTACACCTTC.

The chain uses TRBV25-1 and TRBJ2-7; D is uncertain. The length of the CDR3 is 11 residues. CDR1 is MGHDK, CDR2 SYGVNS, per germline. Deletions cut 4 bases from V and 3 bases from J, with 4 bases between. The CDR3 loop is CASSVYYEQYF. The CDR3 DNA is TGTGCCAGCAGTGTATACTACGAGCAGTACTTC.

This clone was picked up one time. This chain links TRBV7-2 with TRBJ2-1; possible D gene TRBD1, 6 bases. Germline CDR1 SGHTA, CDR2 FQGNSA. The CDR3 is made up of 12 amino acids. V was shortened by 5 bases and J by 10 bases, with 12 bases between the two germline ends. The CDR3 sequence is CASSRTGLEQFF. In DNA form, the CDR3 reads TGTGCCAGCAGCAGAACAGGGTTGGAGCAGTTCTTC.

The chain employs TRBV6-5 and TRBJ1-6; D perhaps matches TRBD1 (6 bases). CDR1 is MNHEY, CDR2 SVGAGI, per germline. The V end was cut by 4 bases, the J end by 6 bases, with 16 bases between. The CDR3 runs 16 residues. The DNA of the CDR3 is TGTGCCAGCAGTTCCAAGGGGGGGATCGGTAATTCACCCCTCCACTTT. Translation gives CASSSKGGIGNSPLHF.

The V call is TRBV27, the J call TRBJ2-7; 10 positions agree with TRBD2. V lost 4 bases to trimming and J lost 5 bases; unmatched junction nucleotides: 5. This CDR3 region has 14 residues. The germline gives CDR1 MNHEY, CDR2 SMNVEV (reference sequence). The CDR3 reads CASSSIAGGNEQYF. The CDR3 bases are TGTGCCAGCAGTTCTATAGCGGGGGGAAACGAGCAGTACTTC.

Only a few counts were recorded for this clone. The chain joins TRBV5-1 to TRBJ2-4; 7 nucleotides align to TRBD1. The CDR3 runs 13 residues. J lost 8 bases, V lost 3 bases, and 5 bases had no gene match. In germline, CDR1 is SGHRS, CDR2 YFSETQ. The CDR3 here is CASSSGQRYIQYF. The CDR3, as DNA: TGCGCCAGCAGCTCGGGACAGCGTTACATTCAGTACTTC.

The CDR3: CASSNPGSSPLHF. The CDR3 bases are TGTGCCAGCAGTAATCCAGGGAGCTCACCCCTCCACTTT. The chain has TRBV25-1 and TRBJ1-6; D is perhaps TRBD1 (5 bases). V was trimmed by 5 bases and J by 10 bases, leaving 12 bases between them. Germline V lookup: CDR1 MGHDK, CDR2 SYGVNS. The CDR3 contains 13 residues.

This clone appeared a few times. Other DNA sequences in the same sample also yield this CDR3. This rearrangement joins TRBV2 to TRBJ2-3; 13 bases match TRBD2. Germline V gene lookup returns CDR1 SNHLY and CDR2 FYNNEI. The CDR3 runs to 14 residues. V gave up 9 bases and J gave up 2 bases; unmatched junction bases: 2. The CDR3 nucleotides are TGTGCCAGTGGACTAGCGGGGGTCACAGATACGCAGTATTTT. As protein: CASGLAGVTDTQYF.

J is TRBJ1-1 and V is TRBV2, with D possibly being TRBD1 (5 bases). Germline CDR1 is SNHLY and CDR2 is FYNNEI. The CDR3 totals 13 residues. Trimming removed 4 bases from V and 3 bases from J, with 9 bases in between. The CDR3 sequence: CASSVRGDTEAFF. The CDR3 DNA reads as TGTGCCAGCAGTGTCCGAGGGGACACTGAAGCTTTCTTT.